Shown below are 8 T cell receptor beta chains from a single sample sequenced in a study of cytomegalovirus exposure and HLA in healthy donors. The PCR made use of 60 Vbeta and 13 Jbeta primers. Profiled with immunoSEQ multiplex PCR; TCRdb holds only in-frame clones, not every one. The sample lists roughly 130,000 clones, 75% to 85% occurring once. Sequencing input: PBMCs. These receptors originate from a man aged 30 to 45 in good health and CMV-seronegative.

This clone was seen more than once but under ten times. This rearrangement joins TRBV7-2 to TRBJ2-2; TRBD1 agrees at 8 bases. Germline CDR1 SGHTA, CDR2 FQGNSA. The CDR3 consists of 15 residues. Trimming removed 4 bases from V and 5 bases from J; junction bases left unmatched: 6. The CDR3 protein is CASSYDRGWTGELFF. DNA for the CDR3: TGTGCCAGCAGCTACGACAGGGGATGGACCGGGGAGCTGTTTTTT.

The CDR3: CASSWIAGVTDTQYF. As DNA, the CDR3 is TGTGCCAGCAGCTGGATAGCGGGAGTCACAGATACGCAGTATTTT. The rearrangement joins TRBV7-9 to TRBJ2-3; 9 bases align to TRBD2. J was trimmed by 2 bases and V by 4 bases; bases with no gene match: 4. Germline CDR1 SEHNR, CDR2 FQNEAQ (reference sequence). The CDR3 has 15 amino acids.

The chain couples TRBV4-3 to TRBJ2-7; 8 nucleotides agree with TRBD1. The germline V gene has CDR1 LGHNA and CDR2 YSLEER. The V segment lost 1 base and the J segment 8 bases; nucleotides outside the gene matches: 13. The CDR3 runs 16 residues. In DNA form, the CDR3 reads TGCGCCAGCAGCCAAGGGACTGGACAGGGCGTTAGCCAGCAGTACTTC. This codes for CASSQGTGQGVSQQYF.

V gene TRBV2 combines with J gene TRBJ2-6; D gene uncertain. The germline gives CDR1 SNHLY, CDR2 FYNNEI. This CDR3 spans 16 amino acids. V lost 3 bases and J 0 bases, leaving 9 bases between the germline ends. The CDR3 DNA is TGTGCCAGCAGTGACCGTCGACTCTCTGGGGCCAACGTCCTGACTTTC. It translates to CASSDRRLSGANVLTF.

The V call is TRBV6-5, the J call TRBJ2-5; D is unclear. Germline V gives CDR1 MNHEY, CDR2 SVGAGI. The V and J ends lost 0 bases and 0 bases respectively, with 11 bases between them. The CDR3 spans 16 residues. CDR3 coding DNA: TGTGCCAGCAGTTACTCGATGCCACCTAACCAAGAGACCCAGTACTTC. Translation gives CASSYSMPPNQETQYF.

CDR3 in amino acids: CASSEAGPEGYYEQYF. For the CDR3, the DNA is TGTGCCAGCAGTGAAGCGGGGCCTGAAGGATACTACGAGCAGTACTTC. J is TRBJ2-7 and V is TRBV6-1; maybe TRBD1 (5 bases). Trimming took off 0 bases at V and 3 bases at J, with 15 bases between the two ends. CDR1 MNHNS and CDR2 SASEGT come from the germline V gene. The CDR3 length is 16 residues.

The chain uses TRBV28 and TRBJ1-5; TRBD1 matches at 9 bases. Losses at the gene ends were 0 bases for V and 4 bases for J; bases not matched to a gene: 13. Germline CDR1 reads MDHEN; CDR2 reads SYDVKM. The CDR3 is 19 residues long. The CDR3 region is CASSLWGQGGGPWNQPQHF. The CDR3 nucleotides are TGTGCCAGCAGTTTATGGGGACAGGGAGGTGGGCCCTGGAATCAGCCCCAGCATTTT.

The chain uses TRBV7-9 and TRBJ2-7; tentatively, D is TRBD1 (5 bases). The CDR3 is made up of 16 amino acids. The V gene lost 5 bases and the J gene lost 2 bases, with 19 bases spanning the gap. Germline CDR1 and CDR2: SEHNR and FQNEAQ (reference sequence). The CDR3 DNA reads TGTGCCAGCAGCCCCCACGGCGATAGGGGCGCCTACGAGCAGTACTTC. Its protein product is CASSPHGDRGAYEQYF.